This TCR beta chain was sequenced in a study of blood T cell repertoires in COVID-19 (dated by TCRdb to about 2020). At the level of the whole study: Samples from collaborators originated in the United States, Italy and Spain and spanned both the acute and convalescent phases of COVID-19. The prospective study material was composed of cDNA or gDNA derived from T cells, B-cell-depleted T cells, or PBMCs. Deeply sampled blood TCRbeta repertoires from subjects exposed to, actively infected with, or recovered from COVID-19 were included in the dataset. The repertoires were released in a freely available public database meant as a resource for research on the immune response to SARS-CoV-2. Samples were obtained from the ongoing ImmuneRACE study (first 160 participants) and from about 1,300 subjects provided by 6 global collaborators. A de-identified subject ID, COVID-19 status, age in years and sex were almost always included in the sample metadata. Where available, HLA class I and class II types were taken from metadata supplied by the sample provider and were not determined by assay-based typing. On the study overall, not on this receptor specifically: Clinical and demographic metadata were provided uncurated, with the amount varying by source and participant.

Taken from cysteine to phenylalanine, the CDR3 has 16 residues. Only the CDR3 DNA stays, 48 bases, in frame from base 1. At the junction V is shortened by 6 bases and J by 0 bases, with 17 bases in between. CDR1 and CDR2 are read off the germline V gene (reference sequence) as LNHDA and SQIVND. This clone appeared a single time. What antigen it recognizes has not been identified. No base quality values were provided; no much bigger clone lies one nucleotide off. TCRbeta CDR3 regions were amplified from genomic DNA by means of the immunoSEQ Assay, a bias-controlled multiplex PCR. The source study handled its data this way. Within the assay, amplification of reference gene primers was used to estimate how many nucleated cells each sample contained. Sequence reads were collapsed and filtered to measure the absolute abundance of every unique TCRbeta CDR3 rearrangement. For each sample, productive Simpson clonality was calculated as the square root of Simpson's diversity index across productive rearrangements. TCRdb's version of the immuneACCESS table is confined to in-frame rearrangements and falls short of the full clone set. An unresolved V gene accounts for under half of the shortfall where checked; the remainder is of unknown origin. The V and J calls and clone size come from that table; D and trimming were worked out from the DNA. The sample records around 15,000 clones, around 87% of which are singletons. Together, the top ten hold around 12% of the sample.

Collaborating institutions collected whole blood in K2EDTA tubes following their own protocols. For TCRbeta analysis, collaborator samples were shipped as frozen whole blood, as isolated PBMCs, or as DNA extracted from either sample type. This receptor chain uses TRBV19 and TRBJ1-2, with TRBD1 tentatively as D gene (6 bases match). The receptor's source is a human donor in a cohort sampled during active COVID-19. Sequencing was carried out using peripheral blood. Here the CDR3 is given as CASSPYLGQTNYGYTF. In nucleotide form, the sequence is TGTGCCAGTAGCCCTTACCTTGGACAGACTAACTATGGCTACACCTTC.